Below are 32 T cell receptor beta chains sequenced from a single sample in a study of CD8 T cells in ankylosing spondylitis. TCRdb re-called the 5' RACE reads through MiXCR, storing one row per CDR3 protein. The data show approximately 290,000 distinct CDR3 sequences, less than 25% seen once. Sequences were obtained from blood, either unsorted or a sorted T cell fraction (not recorded which). These receptors were taken from a female donor with ankylosing spondylitis or in good health (not recorded which).

The J gene is TRBJ1-2, the V gene TRBV28, with D hard to call. The length of the CDR3 is 13 residues. CDR1 and CDR2 from the germline V gene are MDHEN and SYDVKM. V gave up 5 bases and J gave up 8 bases, with 15 bases separating them. CDR3 coding DNA: TGTGCCAGCAGTCCCGCAACCCCCGGGGGCTACACCTTC. Its translation is CASSPATPGGYTF.

This clonotype has only a few counts. The chain links TRBV29-1 to TRBJ1-2; possibly TRBD1 for D (6 bases). Trimming shortened V by 5 bases and J by 0 bases, and 10 bases separated the two germline ends. From germline, CDR1 is SQVTM and CDR2 ANQGSEA. The CDR3 spans 13 residues. The CDR3 nucleotides read TGCAGCGTTTCGGGGGGGCCTAACTATGGCTACACCTTC. Translation gives CSVSGGPNYGYTF. The entire variable domain, with the rest obtained from reference TRBV29-1 and TRBJ1-2, is as follows: SAVISQKPSRDICQRGTSLTIQCQVDSQVTMMFWYRQQPGQSLTLIATANQGSEATYESGFVIDKFPISRPNLTFSTLTVSNMSPEDSSIYLCSVSGGPNYGYTFGSGTRLTVV.

The chain uses TRBV30 and TRBJ2-6; D is ambiguous. Deletions cut 1 base from V and 0 bases from J, with 4 bases between. The length of the CDR3 is 14 residues. The V gene's germline CDR1 is GTSNPN and CDR2 SVGIG (reference sequence). The CDR3 loop reads CAWSAGSGANVLTF. The CDR3 DNA sequence: TGTGCCTGGAGTGCAGGCTCTGGGGCCAACGTCCTGACTTTC.

This clonotype came up a few times. The genes are TRBV7-9 and TRBJ1-6; D unresolved. This CDR3 contains 15 residues. V dropped 8 bases and J dropped 9 bases, with 20 bases sitting between them. The germline V gene encodes CDR1 SEHNR and CDR2 FQNEAQ (reference sequence). CDR3 sequence: CASAAVGGDGSPLHF. Here the CDR3 DNA reads TGTGCCAGCGCGGCAGTTGGTGGGGATGGTTCACCCCTCCACTTT.

The chain combines TRBV5-5 with TRBJ1-2; 8 bases map to TRBD1. The V and J ends lost 4 bases and 8 bases, in that order; junction bases with no gene match: 10. The CDR3 has 14 residues. The germline V gene encodes CDR1 SGHKS and CDR2 YYEKEE (reference sequence). CDR3 sequence reads: CASSRDRPGGGYTF. The DNA for the CDR3 is TGTGCCAGCAGCAGGGACAGGCCAGGTGGAGGCTACACCTTC. The full variable domain, with the rest looked up from reference TRBV5-5 and TRBJ1-2, is DAGVTQSPTHLIKTRGQQVTLRCSPISGHKSVSWYQQVLGQGPQFIFQYYEKEERGRGNFPDRFSARQFPNYSSELNVNALLLGDSALYLCASSRDRPGGGYTFGSGTRLTVV.

Many counts were recorded for this clonotype. The rearrangement joins TRBV5-1 to TRBJ2-7; unclear D gene. This CDR3 has 14 residues. The V gene's germline CDR1 is SGHRS and CDR2 YFSETQ. Trimming left V 5 bases short and J 2 bases short, with 14 bases between. The CDR3 loop is CASRKTGNTYEQYF. The CDR3 DNA is TGCGCCAGCAGGAAGACGGGTAACACCTACGAGCAGTACTTC.

This clonotype occurred a few times. V is TRBV6-2 or TRBV6-3 and J is TRBJ2-2; D unresolved. This CDR3 spans 13 amino acids. The V gene's germline CDR1 is MNHEY and CDR2 SVGEGT. Trimming cost V 6 bases and J 4 bases, with 9 bases left between them. The CDR3 DNA is TGTGCCAGCAGGGAGCTTAGCACCGGGGAGCTGTTTTTT. Amino acid sequence: CASRELSTGELFF.

This clonotype was detected only a few times. The V and J genes are TRBV6-2 or TRBV6-3 and TRBJ2-1, with TRBD2 matching 10 bases. This CDR3 is built from 16 residues. V lost 2 bases, J lost 6 bases, and 7 bases stayed unmatched. Germline CDR1 is MNHEY and CDR2 is SVGEGT. The chain's CDR3 is CASSYSPSGRGNEQFF. CDR3 nucleotides: TGTGCCAGCAGTTACAGTCCTAGCGGGAGAGGCAATGAGCAGTTCTTC.

The DNA of the CDR3 is TGTGCCAGCAGCTTGGACGGAATCTCCTACAATGAGCAGTTCTTC. It is translated as CASSLDGISYNEQFF. The chain combines TRBV5-4 with TRBJ2-1; D gene unclear. The CDR3 runs 15 residues. V shed 0 bases and J shed 0 bases, with 7 bases lying between them. Looked up from germline, CDR1 is SGHNT and CDR2 is YYREEE (reference sequence).

The rearrangement uses TRBV6-5 and TRBJ2-1, with TRBD2 identical over 7 bases. V gave up 6 bases and J gave up 8 bases; unmatched junction bases: 13. The CDR3 runs 15 residues. Germline CDR1 and CDR2: MNHEY and SVGAGI. CDR3 in DNA: TGTGCCAGCAGCTCCTCAGGGAGGGCCTTTGATGAGCAGTTCTTC. Translated, it gives CASSSSGRAFDEQFF.

DNA for the CDR3: TGCGCCAGCAGCTTGGCCGCCAGCTACGAGCAGTACTTC. This sequence encodes CASSLAASYEQYF. V usage is TRBV5-1 and J usage is TRBJ2-7; unclear D gene. V shed 0 bases and J shed 3 bases, with 7 bases lying between them. This CDR3 has 13 amino acids. From germline, CDR1 is SGHRS and CDR2 YFSETQ.

The chain combines TRBV6-1 with TRBJ1-5, with D tentatively TRBD1 (6 bases). The CDR3 sequence is 19 residues long. Germline V gene data show CDR1 as MNHNS and CDR2 as SASEGT. V was cut by 6 bases and J by 0 bases, with 24 bases left in between. CDR3 sequence: CASRRYHRQDRYSNQPQHF. In DNA, the CDR3 is TGTGCCAGCAGACGATATCATCGGCAAGACAGGTATAGCAATCAGCCCCAGCATTTT.

The chain carries TRBV10-3 and TRBJ2-2; no reliable D call. Between the trimmed V and J ends, which lost 6 bases and 6 bases, there was a span of 11 bases. CDR3 length equals 13 residues. Germline values: CDR1 ENHRY, CDR2 SYGVKD. In DNA form, the CDR3 reads TGTGCCATCAGGTCCGGCTCACCCGGGGAGCTGTTTTTT. It specifies CAIRSGSPGELFF.

This clonotype was seen a handful of times. V is TRBV6-5 and J is TRBJ2-5, with D unresolved. Germline loops: CDR1 MNHEY, CDR2 SVGAGI. The CDR3 loop spans 14 amino acids. The V gene lost 4 bases and the J gene lost 2 bases, with 11 bases spanning the gap. The DNA for the CDR3 is TGTGCCAGCAGTTTCCGTGGCCGGCAAGAGACCCAGTACTTC. Translating gives CASSFRGRQETQYF.

The V and J genes are TRBV2 and TRBJ2-3; D might be TRBD2 (6 bases). Germline V lookup: CDR1 SNHLY, CDR2 FYNNEI. The CDR3 length is 15 residues. V shed 5 bases and J shed 6 bases, with 18 bases lying between them. The CDR3 DNA is TGTGCCAGCAGTACCCTGGGGGGTCGGGGGGATACGCAGTATTTT. The encoded protein is CASSTLGGRGDTQYF.

This clonotype has a count of ten or more. This chain's CDR3 is CSVWDSYEQYF. The DNA for the CDR3 is TGCAGCGTATGGGACTCCTACGAGCAGTACTTC. The chain uses TRBV29-1 and TRBJ2-7; no clear D. Germline V lookup: CDR1 SQVTM, CDR2 ANQGSEA. The V gene lost 6 bases and the J gene lost 0 bases, with 6 bases spanning the gap. The CDR3 consists of 11 residues.

This clonotype came up many times. This chain uses TRBV11-2 with TRBJ2-1, with TRBD1 matching 7 bases. V trimming: 5 bases; J trimming: 9 bases; junction bases outside the gene matches: 10. Germline lookup yields CDR1 SGHAT and CDR2 FQNNGV. CDR3 length equals 14 residues. CDR3 bases: TGTGCCAGCAGCCTGAGGACAGGAGCAGGTGAGCAGTTCTTC. Protein product: CASSLRTGAGEQFF.

This clonotype was counted between two and nine times. V usage is TRBV10-3 and J usage is TRBJ1-6; 9 positions agree with TRBD1. J was trimmed by 7 bases and V by 8 bases; bases with no gene match: 6. CDR3 length: 14 amino acids. Germline V gene sequence: CDR1 ENHRY, CDR2 SYGVKD. The CDR3 is CAIRDRVTNSPLHF. The CDR3 nucleotides read TGTGCCATCCGGGACAGGGTAACGAATTCACCCCTCCACTTT.

This clonotype has more than one count but fewer than ten. In DNA, the CDR3 is TGTGCCAGCAGACGAAGGCCCCGGGACACCACTTTCTACGAGCAGTACTTC. This gives the protein CASRRRPRDTTFYEQYF. The genes are TRBV7-6 and TRBJ2-7; a weak D match, TRBD1 (6 bases). The CDR3 is 17 amino acids. The germline CDR1 and CDR2 sequences are SGHVS and FNYEAQ. Trimming took off 6 bases at V and 3 bases at J, with 24 bases between the two ends.

This chain links TRBV12-3 or TRBV12-4 with TRBJ2-3; D uncertain. The CDR3 is 12 residues long. The V end lost 3 bases, the J end lost 9 bases, and 10 bases lay between the germline ends. CDR3 nucleotide sequence: TGTGCCAGCAGTTTGGACCAACCCACGCAGTATTTT. It specifies CASSLDQPTQYF.

CDR3 loop: CASSSESASVYEQYF. In nucleotides, the CDR3 is TGTGCCAGCAGCTCCGAGTCAGCGAGCGTCTACGAGCAGTACTTC. This chain connects TRBV5-4 to TRBJ2-7; D gene unclear. The CDR3 consists of 15 residues. Germline CDR1 SGHNT, CDR2 YYREEE (reference sequence). Trimming stripped 3 bases from V and 3 bases from J, with 16 bases between.

This chain connects TRBV12-3 or TRBV12-4 to TRBJ2-1; possibly TRBD2 for D (5 bases). This CDR3 contains 15 residues. Trimming took 2 bases from V and 6 from J, leaving 14 bases between them. CDR3 in DNA: TGTGCCAGCAGTTTACTCTTGATCGAGGGCAATGAGCAGTTCTTC. It codes for CASSLLLIEGNEQFF.

This clonotype was found a few times. V is TRBV7-3 and J is TRBJ1-1, with 7 bases identical to TRBD1. V trimming: 5 bases; J trimming: 4 bases; junction bases outside the gene matches: 7. The CDR3 has 14 residues. The V gene's germline CDR1 is SGHTA and CDR2 FQGTGA. DNA of the CDR3: TGTGCCAGCAGCATGACAGGGAGGAGCACTGAAGCTTTCTTT. This translates into CASSMTGRSTEAFF.

This chain uses TRBV7-2 with TRBJ2-1; D is undetermined. This CDR3 region has 13 residues. Germline V gives CDR1 SGHTA, CDR2 FQGNSA. V lost 3 bases, J lost 7 bases, and 10 bases lay in between. In nucleotides, the CDR3 is TGTGCCAGCAGCTTTGCCTTAGATAATGAGCAGTTCTTC. Translated: CASSFALDNEQFF.

This chain's CDR3 is CAISVRASGSLSSYEQYF. CDR3 sequence (DNA): TGTGCCATCAGTGTTAGGGCTAGCGGGAGCCTTAGCTCCTACGAGCAGTACTTC. The chain combines TRBV10-3 with TRBJ2-7; 10 nucleotides line up with TRBD2. The CDR3 spans 18 residues. Germline loops: CDR1 ENHRY, CDR2 SYGVKD. J was trimmed by 0 bases and V by 4 bases; bases with no gene match: 12.

This clonotype was counted between two and nine times. The chain is built from TRBV28 and TRBJ2-3; no clear D gene. Germline loops: CDR1 MDHEN, CDR2 SYDVKM. Trimming cost V 3 bases and J 4 bases, with 8 bases left between them. This CDR3 has 13 residues. The CDR3 sequence: CASSFRKSDTQYF. CDR3 sequence (DNA): TGTGCCAGCAGTTTTAGGAAGTCAGATACGCAGTATTTT.

This sequence joins TRBV28 and TRBJ1-2, with no clear D. Trimming stripped 8 bases from V and 6 bases from J, with 16 bases between. The CDR3 covers 13 residues. Germline V gene lookup returns CDR1 MDHEN and CDR2 SYDVKM. This chain's CDR3 is CASGRVLGDGYTF. The CDR3 DNA reads TGTGCCAGCGGCCGGGTGTTGGGTGATGGCTACACCTTC.

V is TRBV7-9 and J is TRBJ1-1; no firm D call. Germline-derived CDR1 and CDR2 are SEHNR and FQNEAQ (reference sequence). The CDR3 contains 13 residues. V was cut by 6 bases and J by 7 bases, with 15 bases left in between. The CDR3 loop reads CASSVEGLGEAFF. The CDR3 DNA is TGTGCCAGCAGTGTAGAGGGTTTGGGTGAAGCTTTCTTT. Variable domain in full (rest from reference TRBV7-9 and TRBJ1-1): DTGVSQNPRHKITKRGQNVTFRCDPISEHNRLYWYRQTLGQGPEFLTYFQNEAQLEKSRLLSDRFSAERPKGSFSTLEIQRTEQGDSAMYLCASSVEGLGEAFFGQGTRLTVV.

This clonotype was detected only a few times. This rearrangement joins TRBV7-3 to TRBJ1-6; weak D call: TRBD1 (6 bases). Trimming shortened V by 2 bases and J by 7 bases, and 12 bases separated the two germline ends. The V gene's germline CDR1 is SGHTA and CDR2 FQGTGA. This CDR3 spans 15 amino acids. CDR3 sequence reads: CASSLYPGENSPLHF. CDR3 nucleotides: TGTGCCAGCAGCTTATATCCAGGGGAAAATTCACCCCTCCACTTT.

The V and J genes are TRBV5-1 and TRBJ2-5; D perhaps matches TRBD1 (6 bases). Per germline, CDR1 SGHRS and CDR2 YFSETQ. V lost 0 bases and J 9 bases, leaving 18 bases between the germline ends. The CDR3 has 15 amino acids. The CDR3 here is CASSLVGDRKRPQYF. CDR3 bases: TGCGCCAGCAGCTTGGTGGGAGACAGGAAGAGACCCCAGTACTTC. The entire variable domain, with the rest obtained from reference TRBV5-1 and TRBJ2-5, is as follows: KAGVTQTPRYLIKTRGQQVTLSCSPISGHRSVSWYQQTPGQGLQFLFEYFSETQRNKGNFPGRFSGRQFSNSRSEMNVSTLELGDSALYLCASSLVGDRKRPQYFGPGTRLLVL.

This clonotype came up a few times. The chain combines TRBV18 with TRBJ1-5; perhaps TRBD1 as D (6 bases). V lost 5 bases and J lost 1, with 12 bases in between. The V gene's germline CDR1 is KGHSH and CDR2 LQKENI. The CDR3 length is 15 residues. The DNA of the CDR3 is TGTGCCAGCTCAACAGGGTTGGAGAGCAATCAGCCCCAGCATTTT. It encodes CASSTGLESNQPQHF.

This clonotype was seen at least ten times. This chain uses TRBV29-1 with TRBJ1-5, with D maybe TRBD1 (5 bases). This CDR3 region has 12 residues. The V gene lost 4 bases and the J gene lost 9 bases, with 13 bases spanning the gap. CDR1 is SQVTM, CDR2 ANQGSEA, per germline. This CDR3 reads CSVVVGVGPQHF. DNA for the CDR3: TGCAGCGTTGTTGTAGGGGTTGGGCCCCAGCATTTT.